The entry below describes one T cell receptor (beta chain). The antigen is unknown. The table came from immunoSEQ multiplex PCR; TCRdb's copy has only in-frame clones and leaves some out. The data contain tens of thousands of clones, roughly 86% of them seen just once; the ten biggest clones take up 4.8%. The sample originates from a study of radiotherapy plus CTLA-4 blockade in lung cancer. Findings of the study overall: Alongside interferon-beta, early blood T cell clone dynamics were reportedly the best predictor of response.

Germline trimming cut 0 bases from V and 4 bases from J; bases unmatched to any gene: 2. The CDR3 is made up of 15 amino acids. Germline CDR1 and CDR2: SGDLS and YYNGEE. This receptor was taken from a human donor with non-small cell lung cancer whose response to radiotherapy plus ipilimumab could not be evaluated. The input for sequencing was peripheral blood, taken from a patient treated with radiotherapy plus ipilimumab. The chain employs TRBV9 and TRBJ2-3, with 10 bases fitting TRBD1. The CDR3, as DNA: TGTGCCAGCAGCGTAGGACAGGGGGCTGCAGATACGCAGTATTTT. Translating gives CASSVGQGAADTQYF.